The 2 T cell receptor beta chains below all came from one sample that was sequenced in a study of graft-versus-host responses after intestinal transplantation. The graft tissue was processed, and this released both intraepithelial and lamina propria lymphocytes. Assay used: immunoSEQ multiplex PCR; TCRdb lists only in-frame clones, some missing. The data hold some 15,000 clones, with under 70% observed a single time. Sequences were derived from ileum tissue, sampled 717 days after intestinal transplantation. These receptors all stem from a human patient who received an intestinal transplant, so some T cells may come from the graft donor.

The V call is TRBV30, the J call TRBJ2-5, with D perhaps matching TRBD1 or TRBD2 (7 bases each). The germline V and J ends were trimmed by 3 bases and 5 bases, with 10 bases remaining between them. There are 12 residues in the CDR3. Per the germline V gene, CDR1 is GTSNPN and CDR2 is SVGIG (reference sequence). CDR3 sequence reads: CAWSRGGETQYF. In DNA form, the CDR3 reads TGTGCCTGGAGCAGGGGGGGGGAGACCCAGTACTTC.

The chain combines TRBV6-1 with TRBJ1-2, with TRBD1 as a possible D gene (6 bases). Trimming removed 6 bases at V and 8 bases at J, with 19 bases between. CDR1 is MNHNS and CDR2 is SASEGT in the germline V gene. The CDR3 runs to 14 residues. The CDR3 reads CASRETGRFSGYTF. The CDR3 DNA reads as TGTGCCAGCAGAGAGACAGGTAGATTTTCAGGCTACACCTTC.